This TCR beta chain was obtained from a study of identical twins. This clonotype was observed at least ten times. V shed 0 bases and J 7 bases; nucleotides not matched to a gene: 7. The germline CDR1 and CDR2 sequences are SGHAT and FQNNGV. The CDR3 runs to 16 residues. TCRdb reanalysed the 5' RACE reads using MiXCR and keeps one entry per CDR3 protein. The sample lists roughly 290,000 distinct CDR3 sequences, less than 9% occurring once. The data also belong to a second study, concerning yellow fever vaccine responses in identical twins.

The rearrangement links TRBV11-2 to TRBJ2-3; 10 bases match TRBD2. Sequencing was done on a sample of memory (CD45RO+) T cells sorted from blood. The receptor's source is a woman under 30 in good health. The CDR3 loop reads CASSLEAGGAAYTQYF. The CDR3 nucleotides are TGTGCCAGCAGCTTAGAAGCGGGGGGGGCCGCATATACGCAGTATTTT.